The clone carrying this TCR beta chain has a single count. Its specificity is not known. Germline-derived CDR1 and CDR2 are SEHNR and FQNEAQ (reference sequence). V was trimmed by 6 bases and J by 0 bases, leaving 24 bases between them. The CDR3 runs to 20 residues. The data belong to a study of T-cell memory formation after mild COVID-19. Study conclusions and caveats: Memory sampled before infection contained some responding clones, suggesting cross-reactive memory joined.

5'RACE with constant-segment primers built TCRalpha and TCRbeta cDNA libraries with UMIs. TCRdb reprocessed the 5' RACE reads via MiXCR and lists one record per CDR3 protein. Counted here are 550,000 to 600,000 distinct CDR3 sequences, roughly a fifth occurring once; the ten biggest clones make up roughly 8.1%. The rearrangement links TRBV7-9 to TRBJ2-6; D is possibly TRBD2 (6 bases). This TCR came from an adult woman who had mild COVID-19 (a few samples of this study predate the infection). Cell type and time point are not known. The sequencing input was PBMCs or a T cell subset sorted from them (not recorded which). CDR3 nucleotide sequence: TGTGCCAGCAGTTTGAGGGGCGCGGGGTCCCGATACTCTGGGGCCAACGTCCTGACTTTC. Translating it yields CASSLRGAGSRYSGANVLTF.